This TCR beta chain originates from a study of early T cells in non-severe SARS-CoV-2 infection. Study summary: Sequencing input comprised bulk RNA from unsorted whole blood; chain pairing was not available.

Trimming at V came to 4 bases and at J to 6 bases, leaving 4 bases not matched to a gene. CDR3 length equals 13 residues. CDR1 and CDR2 (germline): MNHEY, SVGEGT. Many counts were recorded for this clonotype. Molecules of cDNA were individually given unique molecular identifiers that were attached to them. From the 5' RACE reads, TCRdb called clonotypes with MiXCR, one entry per CDR3 protein. This table holds some 91,000 distinct CDR3 sequences, 14% to 15% found once. The sample comprised whole blood. This TCR came from an adult who was a healthcare worker with PCR-confirmed SARS-CoV-2 infection or an uninfected control (not recorded which). The rearrangement joins TRBV6-2 or TRBV6-3 to TRBJ2-7, with 9 positions matching TRBD1. The CDR3 protein is CASSWGQGSEQYF. In nucleotides, the CDR3 is TGTGCCAGCAGTTGGGGACAGGGAAGCGAGCAGTACTTC.